The 29 T cell receptor beta chains presented below share a single source sample, sequenced in a study of blood T cell repertoires in COVID-19. Assay: immunoSEQ multiplex PCR; the TCRdb copy retains only in-frame clones and omits some. This table has tens of thousands of clones, less than 90% appearing once. The sample taken for sequencing was peripheral blood. These receptors originate from a woman older than 75 with acute or convalescent COVID-19.

V gene TRBV28 combines with J gene TRBJ2-1; 7 nucleotides agree with TRBD1. Trimming removed 6 bases from V and 4 bases from J; junction bases left unmatched: 9. The CDR3 is 15 residues long. The germline gives CDR1 MDHEN, CDR2 SYDVKM. CDR3 nucleotides: TGTGCCAGCAGACCCCCGGGACAGCCATACAATGAGCAGTTCTTC. This translates into CASRPPGQPYNEQFF.

This chain links TRBV15 with TRBJ2-1; possibly TRBD1 for D (6 bases). The CDR3 runs to 18 residues. Germline V gene lookup returns CDR1 LNHNV and CDR2 YYDKDF (reference sequence). Deletions cut 1 base from V and 8 bases from J, with 24 bases between. The CDR3 DNA is TGTGCCACCAGCAGAGCCTCTTTCGGACTTACAGGGACCGATGAGCAGTTCTTC. This translates into CATSRASFGLTGTDEQFF. Supplemented by reference TRBV15 and TRBJ2-1, the full variable domain reads DAMVIQNPRYQVTQFGKPVTLSCSQTLNHNVMYWYQQKSSQAPKLLFHYYDKDFNNEADTPDNFQSRRPNTSFCFLDIRSPGLGDTAMYLCATSRASFGLTGTDEQFFGPGTRLTVL.

The genes are TRBV9 and TRBJ2-7; 9 positions match TRBD2. V lost 4 bases and J lost 2; bases outside the gene matches: 4. Germline CDR1 and CDR2: SGDLS and YYNGEE. This CDR3 has 14 residues. The CDR3 coding sequence is TGTGCCAGCAGCTCCGGGACTAGCCCCTACGAGCAGTACTTC. As protein: CASSSGTSPYEQYF.

Remarks on this clone: An end of the junction does not agree with germline; a read error may underlie this. The chain has TRBV5-4 and TRBJ2-7; D not resolved. This CDR3 is built from 12 residues. From germline, CDR1 is SGHNT and CDR2 YYREEE (reference sequence). The CDR3, as DNA: TGTGCCAGCAGCTTGGACTCCGACGAGCAGTACTTC. It is translated as CASSLDSDEQYF.

The CDR3 sequence is CASRLGGHTEAFF. In nucleotides, the CDR3 is TGTGCCAGCAGGTTAGGGGGACACACTGAAGCTTTCTTT. The chain uses TRBV6-5 and TRBJ1-1; TRBD1 is a possible D gene (6 bases). V lost 6 bases to trimming and J lost 3 bases, with 11 bases between them. Germline loops: CDR1 MNHEY, CDR2 SVGAGI. The CDR3 has 13 residues.

The gene calls are TRBV7-2 and TRBJ2-5; 8 nucleotides agree with TRBD2. The trim removed 5 bases at V and 2 bases at J, leaving 1 base unmatched. In germline, CDR1 is SGHTA, CDR2 FQGNSA. This CDR3 has 13 amino acids. The CDR3 nucleotides are TGTGCCAGCAGCCGGGGGGGACAAGAGACCCAGTACTTC. Its translation is CASSRGGQETQYF. Combining the CDR3 with reference TRBV7-2 and TRBJ2-5 gives the whole variable domain GAGVSQSPSNKVTEKGKDVELRCDPISGHTALYWYRQSLGQGLEFLIYFQGNSAPDKSGLPSDRFSAERTGGSVSTLTIQRTQQEDSAVYLCASSRGGQETQYFGPGTRLLVL.

This clone was seen only once. V is TRBV5-1 and J is TRBJ1-3; D uncertain. CDR3 length equals 15 residues. Trimming took off 3 bases at V and 0 bases at J, with 10 bases between the two ends. Germline V gene sequence: CDR1 SGHRS, CDR2 YFSETQ. The CDR3 bases are TGCGCCAGCAGCTCAGACATGAGCTCTGGAAACACCATATATTTT. Protein product: CASSSDMSSGNTIYF. The full variable domain, in which reference TRBV5-1 and TRBJ1-3 provide the parts outside the CDR3, is KAGVTQTPRYLIKTRGQQVTLSCSPISGHRSVSWYQQTPGQGLQFLFEYFSETQRNKGNFPGRFSGRQFSNSRSEMNVSTLELGDSALYLCASSSDMSSGNTIYFGEGSWLTVV.

V usage is TRBV5-6 and J usage is TRBJ1-2; a possible D gene is TRBD1 (5 bases). CDR1 SGHDT and CDR2 YYEEEE come from the germline V gene. The CDR3 spans 13 residues. Trimming took off 9 bases at V and 4 bases at J, with 16 bases between the two ends. The DNA for the CDR3 is TGTGCCACACGTAGGGGCAGAGGCTATGGCTACACCTTC. As protein: CATRRGRGYGYTF.

The J gene is TRBJ1-1, the V gene TRBV4-1, with TRBD1 identical over 7 bases. Germline CDR1 MGHRA, CDR2 YSYEKL. J lost 5 bases, V lost 1 base, and 4 bases had no gene match. The CDR3 has 14 amino acids. As DNA, the CDR3 is TGCGCCAGCAGCCAAGTCCCCAGGGGGACTGAAGCTTTCTTT. Encoded protein: CASSQVPRGTEAFF.

The V gene is TRBV10-3, the J gene TRBJ2-3; 8 bases fit TRBD1. There are 16 residues in the CDR3. Per germline, CDR1 ENHRY and CDR2 SYGVKD. Trimming cost V 0 bases and J 6 bases; bases outside gene matches: 8. Here the CDR3 DNA reads TGTGCCATCAGTGAGTCGAGGCAGGGGGCGTCGGATACGCAGTATTTT. It yields the protein CAISESRQGASDTQYF.

The J gene is TRBJ1-2, the V gene TRBV14; 9 nucleotides match TRBD1. V trimming: 4 bases; J trimming: 4 bases; junction bases outside the gene matches: 1. Germline V gene sequence: CDR1 SGHDN, CDR2 FVKESK. The CDR3 consists of 13 residues. This CDR3 is CASSLGQGYGYTF. As DNA, the CDR3 is TGTGCCAGCAGCCTGGGACAGGGCTATGGCTACACCTTC. Looking up the rest from reference TRBV14 and TRBJ1-2 gives the full variable domain: EAGVTQFPSHSVIEKGQTVTLRCDPISGHDNLYWYRRVMGKEIKFLLHFVKESKQDESGMPNNRFLAERTGGTYSTLKVQPAELEDSGVYFCASSLGQGYGYTFGSGTRLTVV.

This clone was observed a handful of times. The chain is built from TRBV27 and TRBJ1-6; D is unclear. This CDR3 comprises 12 residues. V was shortened by 8 bases and J by 10 bases, with 12 bases between the two germline ends. From germline, CDR1 is MNHEY and CDR2 SMNVEV (reference sequence). The CDR3 reads CASGSGHSPLHF. As DNA, the CDR3 is TGTGCCAGCGGTTCAGGCCACTCACCCCTCCACTTT.

The chain is built from TRBV7-2 and TRBJ1-2; D gene ambiguous. V dropped 4 bases and J dropped 0 bases, with 9 bases sitting between them. The CDR3 extends over 14 amino acids. Germline V gene lookup returns CDR1 SGHTA and CDR2 FQGNSA. In DNA form, the CDR3 reads TGTGCCAGCAGCTGGGCCATAGCTAACTATGGCTACACCTTC. It yields the protein CASSWAIANYGYTF. The variable domain in full, completed from reference TRBV7-2 and TRBJ1-2, reads GAGVSQSPSNKVTEKGKDVELRCDPISGHTALYWYRQSLGQGLEFLIYFQGNSAPDKSGLPSDRFSAERTGGSVSTLTIQRTQQEDSAVYLCASSWAIANYGYTFGSGTRLTVV.

The gene calls are TRBV28 and TRBJ2-7, with a weak D call TRBD1 (6 bases). CDR3 length: 14 amino acids. In germline, CDR1 is MDHEN, CDR2 SYDVKM. Trimming took 6 bases from V and 6 from J, leaving 18 bases between them. The CDR3: CASRTPGTTPEQYF. The DNA for the CDR3 is TGTGCCAGCAGAACCCCCGGGACAACCCCCGAGCAGTACTTC.

The rearrangement joins TRBV30 to TRBJ1-4; tentative D call: TRBD1 (5 bases). From germline, CDR1 is GTSNPN and CDR2 SVGIG (reference sequence). Deletions cut 8 bases from V and 10 bases from J, with 17 bases between. CDR3 length: 12 amino acids. The CDR3 sequence: CAQEGAGGKLFF. The CDR3 bases are TGTGCCCAGGAAGGGGCCGGCGGAAAACTGTTTTTT.

CDR3 loop: CASSLGNQETQYF. The CDR3 DNA is TGTGCCAGCAGCTTGGGCAACCAAGAGACCCAGTACTTC. The V and J genes are TRBV7-6 and TRBJ2-5; D is undetermined. This CDR3 comprises 13 residues. Germline V gene lookup returns CDR1 SGHVS and CDR2 FNYEAQ. The germline V and J ends were trimmed by 3 bases and 0 bases, with 5 bases remaining between them.

The chain links TRBV27 to TRBJ2-7, with D maybe TRBD1 (7 bases). Trimming cost V 0 bases and J 2 bases, with 8 bases left between them. Per the germline V gene, CDR1 is MNHEY and CDR2 is SMNVEV (reference sequence). CDR3 length equals 14 residues. CDR3 coding DNA: TGTGCCAGCAGTTTATCCAGGGGGGCCTACGAGCAGTACTTC. It specifies CASSLSRGAYEQYF.

The chain links TRBV24-1 to TRBJ2-1; 9 bases fit TRBD1. CDR1 and CDR2 from the germline V gene are KGHDR and SFDVKD. The CDR3 runs 14 residues. Trimming at V came to 5 bases and at J to 7 bases, leaving 5 bases not matched to a gene. The CDR3 DNA follows: TGTGCCACCAGTGTGGGGACAGGGCTGAATGAGCAGTTCTTC. This translates into CATSVGTGLNEQFF.

This clone was seen a single time. The rearrangement joins TRBV28 to TRBJ1-5, with D tentatively TRBD1 (6 bases). V lost 6 bases to trimming and J lost 2 bases, with 17 bases between them. The CDR3 has 16 amino acids. Germline-derived CDR1 and CDR2 are MDHEN and SYDVKM. In nucleotides, the CDR3 is TGTGCCAGCAGACTAGGGGGGGGTGAGGGCAATCAGCCCCAGCATTTT. It codes for CASRLGGGEGNQPQHF.

The rearrangement uses TRBV10-3 and TRBJ1-2; possible D gene TRBD1, 6 bases. This CDR3 is built from 12 residues. V was trimmed by 7 bases and J by 6 bases, leaving 12 bases between them. Germline assignment: CDR1 ENHRY and CDR2 SYGVKD. CDR3 DNA sequence: TGTGCCATCACCTCGGACAGCCATGGCTACACCTTC. The encoded protein is CAITSDSHGYTF.

The rearrangement uses TRBV4-1 and TRBJ2-5; 8 bases line up with TRBD2. Germline CDR1 is MGHRA and CDR2 is YSYEKL. The trim removed 0 bases at V and 2 bases at J, leaving 5 bases unmatched. The CDR3 totals 16 residues. The CDR3 loop reads CASSQDVAGGQETQYF. CDR3 nucleotide sequence: TGCGCCAGCAGCCAAGATGTTGCGGGGGGTCAAGAGACCCAGTACTTC.

This clone turned up a few times. The V gene is TRBV25-1, the J gene TRBJ1-1, with 8 bases fitting TRBD1. The trim removed 8 bases at V and 0 bases at J, leaving 2 bases unmatched. CDR3 length: 13 amino acids. The germline V gene encodes CDR1 MGHDK and CDR2 SYGVNS. CDR3 loop: CASQGAMNTEAFF. The CDR3 coding sequence is TGTGCCAGCCAGGGGGCCATGAACACTGAAGCTTTCTTT.

This chain links TRBV11-1 with TRBJ2-7; 8 nucleotides match TRBD1. The CDR3 consists of 14 residues. J was trimmed by 3 bases and V by 4 bases; bases with no gene match: 5. The V gene's germline CDR1 is SGHAT and CDR2 FQDESV (reference sequence). CDR3 sequence: CASSSTGTGYEQYF. Here the CDR3 DNA reads TGTGCCAGCAGCTCCACCGGGACAGGCTACGAGCAGTACTTC.

The chain is built from TRBV11-3 and TRBJ2-7, with a tentative D call TRBD1 (5 bases). This CDR3 contains 14 residues. Per germline, CDR1 SGHNT and CDR2 YENEEA. Trimming removed 5 bases from V and 2 bases from J, with 13 bases in between. Here the CDR3 DNA reads TGTGCCAGCAGCCCACGGACACTTACCTACGAGCAGTACTTC. Its translation is CASSPRTLTYEQYF.

This clone appeared once. J is TRBJ1-2 and V is TRBV28; D is unclear. Trimming pared 6 bases from V and 0 bases from J, leaving 11 bases between. The germline V gene has CDR1 MDHEN and CDR2 SYDVKM. This CDR3 region has 14 residues. The CDR3: CASSGAGSNYGYTF. Written as DNA, the CDR3 is TGTGCCAGCAGCGGCGCGGGATCTAACTATGGCTACACCTTC.

The rearrangement links TRBV4-1 to TRBJ2-1; weak D call: TRBD2 (9 bases). The CDR3 spans 15 residues. V was clipped by 6 bases and J by 8 bases, with 20 bases between them. Germline V gives CDR1 MGHRA, CDR2 YSYEKL. The CDR3 reads CASSFQGAGGDEQFF. In DNA, the CDR3 is TGCGCCAGCAGTTTCCAGGGGGCGGGAGGGGATGAGCAGTTCTTC.

V usage is TRBV27 and J usage is TRBJ1-6; 7 bases map to TRBD1. After removal of 4 bases from V and 5 bases from J, the junction contained 8 bases not matched to a gene. Looked up from germline, CDR1 is MNHEY and CDR2 is SMNVEV (reference sequence). The CDR3 is 16 residues long. The DNA of the CDR3 is TGTGCCAGCAGTTCCCCACCGACAGGGAATAATTCACCCCTCCACTTT. It is translated as CASSSPPTGNNSPLHF.

This CDR3 is CASSQVGLAGLSYEQYF. The CDR3 nucleotides read TGTGCCAGCAGCCAAGTAGGACTAGCGGGACTGTCCTACGAGCAGTACTTC. The chain carries TRBV4-2 and TRBJ2-7; 12 bases fit TRBD2. The V gene end was trimmed by 1 base and the J gene end by 1 base; junction bases not matched to a gene: 5. This CDR3 has 17 residues. Looked up from germline, CDR1 is LGHNA and CDR2 is YNFKEQ.

The V and J genes are TRBV4-1 and TRBJ2-7; 14 bases align to TRBD2. Per germline, CDR1 MGHRA and CDR2 YSYEKL. The CDR3 has 17 amino acids. J lost 6 bases, V lost 3 bases, and 10 bases had no gene match. This CDR3 reads CASSHLRLAGGPSEQYF. The CDR3 DNA reads as TGCGCCAGCAGCCATTTGCGACTAGCGGGGGGGCCGTCCGAGCAGTACTTC.